This section outlines one T cell receptor (beta chain) sequence together with its context. Antigen unknown. Treatment reported: oral pan-JAK inhibitor, 5-10 mg twice daily. Alopecia areata patients had lesional scalp punch biopsies and peripheral blood taken from them. Following extraction, RNA underwent reverse transcription to cDNA, which served as the sequencing template. Measured with immunoSEQ multiplex PCR; TCRdb has only the in-frame clones, and not every one. Among more than 85,000 clones listed, around 55% were seen once. CDR1 and CDR2 (germline): LGHNA, YNFKEQ. The CDR3 contains 14 residues. With 2 bases removed from V and 3 bases from J, the gap between germline ends came to 11 bases. The data stem from a study of CD8+ T cells in alopecia areata. Study findings and constraints: Higher clonality and more expanded CD8+ clones appeared in lesional than normal scalp.

The sequencing here drew on CD8+ T cells sorted from blood, taken at week 4, from a patient treated with tofacitinib. The rearrangement uses TRBV4-2 and TRBJ2-7; D is possibly TRBD1 (6 bases). The source is a human donor with alopecia areata. The CDR3 loop reads CASSQRDTRYEQYF. CDR3 sequence (DNA): TGTGCCAGCAGCCAAAGGGACACCCGCTACGAGCAGTACTTC.